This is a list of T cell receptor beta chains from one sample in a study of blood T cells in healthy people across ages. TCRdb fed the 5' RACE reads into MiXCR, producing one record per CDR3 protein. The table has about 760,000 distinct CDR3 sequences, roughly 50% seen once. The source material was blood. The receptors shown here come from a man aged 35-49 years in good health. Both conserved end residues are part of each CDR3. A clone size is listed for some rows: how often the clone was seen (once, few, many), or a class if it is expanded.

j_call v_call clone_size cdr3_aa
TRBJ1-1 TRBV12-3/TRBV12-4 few CASSQTGVGTEAFF
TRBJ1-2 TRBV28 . CASSLRQRGDRAGEYGYTF
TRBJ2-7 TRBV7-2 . CASSAPRLGSYEQYF
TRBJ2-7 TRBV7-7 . CASSPLTSNEQYF
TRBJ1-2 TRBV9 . CASSGPGRGHSGEGYGYTF
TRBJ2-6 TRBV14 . CASSQIGFSGANVLTF
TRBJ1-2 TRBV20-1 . CSASLQGYGYTF
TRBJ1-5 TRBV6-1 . CASQGGRNQPQHF
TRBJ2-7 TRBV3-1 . CASSQGVGRGDEQYF
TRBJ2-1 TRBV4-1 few CASSQPGLAVDNEQFF
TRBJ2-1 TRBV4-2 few CASSQELVSYNEQFF
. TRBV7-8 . CASSLGSRETYEQYF
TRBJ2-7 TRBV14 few CASSPKLQGSGYEQYF
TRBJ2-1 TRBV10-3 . CAIRPGQGRDEQFF
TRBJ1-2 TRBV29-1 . CSVEDGQGTYGYTF
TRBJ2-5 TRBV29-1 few CSVPRREEETQYF
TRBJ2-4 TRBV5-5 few CASSPEDHGTKNIQYF
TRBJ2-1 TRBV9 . CASSPMAFF
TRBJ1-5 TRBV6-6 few CASSTDRGSNQPQHF
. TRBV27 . CASSNRDSGSSEQYF
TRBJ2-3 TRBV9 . CASVEGGRPSGTDTQYF
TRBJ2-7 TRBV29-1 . CSTRLGPYEQYF